This entry describes one T cell receptor beta chain. In the authors' methods: Nucleated cell counts were estimated from reference gene primer amplification. Libraries were prepared by immunoSEQ multiplex PCR; TCRdb keeps only in-frame clonotypes and omits some of them. For V, J and clone size, that table is used; D and trimming come from the DNA. The table lists 300,000 to 450,000 clones, 85% to 90% of them singletons. The data were taken from a study of blood T cell repertoires in COVID-19. V was trimmed by 6 bases and J by 2 bases, leaving 11 bases between them. The CDR3 spans 13 residues. Germline V gives CDR1 LGHDT, CDR2 YNNKEL (reference sequence).

The receptor comes from a human donor in a cohort sampled during active COVID-19. Sequencing was carried out using peripheral blood. The chain joins TRBV3-1 (or the pseudogene TRBV3-2) to TRBJ2-7; D unclear. CDR3 sequence: CASRSTGAYEQYF. The CDR3 DNA is TGTGCCAGCAGGAGTACCGGAGCCTACGAGCAGTACTTC.